This TCR beta chain was retrieved from a study of siplizumab effects on memory and regulatory T cells. Study at large: Pairing was applied to the mixed lymphocyte reactions, which contained siplizumab at 0.95 to 1 ug/mL or no drug. Findings and limits, study-wide: On average, approximately 70% of mappable alloreactive CD4+ clones were Treg-derived under siplizumab, against about 27% in controls. Naive T cells looked more diverse than memory cells, and they looked like major contributors to the alloresponse. Proliferating clones, CD4+ or CD8+, lacked an assignable naive or memory phenotype in roughly 75-95% of cases.

The method was immunoSEQ multiplex PCR; TCRdb's version includes in-frame clones alone and lacks a portion of them. This sample yields approximately 9,500 clones, of which around 42% are seen a single time; roughly 10% belongs to the top ten. This clone appeared a few times. The target antigen is unknown. A 37°C coculture lasting roughly six days was applied to the mixed lymphocyte reaction cells. Germline-derived CDR1 and CDR2 are SGDLS and YYNGEE. Between the trimmed V and J ends, which lost 4 bases and 7 bases, there was a span of 6 bases. The CDR3 extends over 11 amino acids. The receptor's source is a human donor in good health; the cells came from an allogeneic mixed lymphocyte reaction. The V and J genes are TRBV9 and TRBJ2-1; D is uncertain. Sequenced sample: CFSE-low (dividing) CD8+ T cells sorted from an allogeneic mixed lymphocyte reaction. The CDR3 here is CASSSPNEQFF. The CDR3 region has the DNA TGTGCCAGCAGCTCCCCAAATGAGCAGTTCTTC.